Reported below is one T cell receptor (beta chain). This CDR3 spans 15 amino acids. Germline V lookup: CDR1 MNHEY, CDR2 SMNVEV (reference sequence). J gave up 7 bases and V 8 bases, and 9 bases lay outside the gene matches. The data originate from a study of blood T cell repertoires in COVID-19. About the study: The cDNA or gDNA used as material had been derived from T cells, B-cell-depleted T cells, or PBMCs.

Original processing notes: Reference gene primer amplification gave estimated nucleated cell counts. Sequencing used immunoSEQ multiplex PCR; TCRdb keeps in-frame clones, though not all of them. V and J calls and clone size follow that table, whereas D and trimming were derived from the DNA. Found here are 380,000 or so clones, 87% of them singletons; the top ten hold 1% to 1.5%. Sequenced: PBMCs or T cells enriched from blood (not recorded which). The TCR was taken from a man under 40 who had recovered from COVID-19. The V gene is TRBV27, the J gene TRBJ1-6, with 9 bases identical to TRBD1. The CDR3 bases are TGTGCCAGCTTGAAAACCGGGACAGGGAATTCACCCCTCCACTTT. Translation gives CASLKTGTGNSPLHF.